A single sample is the source of the 9 T cell receptor beta chains below, sequenced in a study of blood T cell repertoires in COVID-19. Sequenced by immunoSEQ multiplex PCR; TCRdb stores in-frame clones only, minus some. The table shows around 500,000 clones, with approximately 85% occurring only once. Sequenced: peripheral blood. The receptors were gathered from a human donor in a cohort sampled during active COVID-19.

V usage is TRBV7-3 and J usage is TRBJ2-2; 7 positions agree with TRBD2. The CDR3 extends over 16 amino acids. The J segment lost 3 bases and the V segment lost 5 bases, leaving 9 bases of the junction unmatched. Germline-derived CDR1 and CDR2 are SGHTA and FQGTGA. CDR3 nucleotides: TGTGCCAGCAGCCCCGTAGGACTAGGCGACACCGGGGAGCTGTTTTTT. Residues: CASSPVGLGDTGELFF.

The chain joins TRBV19 to TRBJ2-5; 10 bases match TRBD2. The germline CDR1 and CDR2 sequences are LNHDA and SQIVND (reference sequence). The CDR3 sequence is 15 residues long. The V and J ends lost 4 bases and 4 bases, in that order; junction bases with no gene match: 6. CDR3 protein: CASSNLAGVLETQYF. For the CDR3, the DNA is TGTGCCAGTAGTAACCTAGCGGGAGTGCTAGAGACCCAGTACTTC.

The count of this clone is one. The V and J genes are TRBV30 and TRBJ1-2; a weak D match, TRBD1 (6 bases). The germline V and J ends were trimmed by 4 bases and 8 bases, with 14 bases remaining between them. This CDR3 contains 12 residues. In germline, CDR1 is GTSNPN, CDR2 SVGIG (reference sequence). This CDR3 is CAWTQKGGGYTF. CDR3 in DNA: TGTGCCTGGACCCAGAAGGGGGGGGGCTACACCTTC.

CDR3 nucleotides: TGTGCCAGCAGTGTGCAGGGCTACGCTAGTGGCTACACCTTC. Its protein is CASSVQGYASGYTF. This rearrangement joins TRBV27 to TRBJ1-2; possible D gene TRBD1, 5 bases. The germline CDR1 and CDR2 sequences are MNHEY and SMNVEV (reference sequence). Trimming left V 5 bases short and J 7 bases short, with 17 bases between. This CDR3 spans 14 amino acids.

This rearrangement joins TRBV20-1 to TRBJ1-4, with D perhaps matching TRBD1 (6 bases). The V end was cut by 5 bases, the J end by 8 bases, with 9 bases between. The CDR3 is 11 residues long. Germline CDR1 is DFQATT and CDR2 is SNEGSKA (reference sequence). CDR3 region: CSALRGEKLFF. The CDR3 DNA reads TGCAGTGCTCTGAGGGGGGAAAAACTGTTTTTT.

The CDR3: CASSLEAMRNEKLFF. The CDR3 coding sequence is TGTGCCAGCAGCTTAGAGGCAATGCGGAATGAAAAACTGTTTTTT. The chain links TRBV7-9 to TRBJ1-4; D remains ambiguous. V dropped 1 base and J dropped 5 bases, with 11 bases sitting between them. This CDR3 comprises 15 residues. Germline CDR1 SEHNR, CDR2 FQNEAQ (reference sequence).

The chain couples TRBV24-1 to TRBJ2-1, with D unclear. V lost 5 bases and J 9 bases, leaving 19 bases between the germline ends. Germline assignment: CDR1 KGHDR and CDR2 SFDVKD. The CDR3 is made up of 15 amino acids. CDR3 sequence (DNA): TGTGCCACCAGTGCTCAGTCCCCCCGTTTTGGTGAGCAGTTCTTC. It is translated as CATSAQSPRFGEQFF.

V gene TRBV3-1 (or the pseudogene TRBV3-2) combines with J gene TRBJ2-3, with TRBD1 matching 12 bases. V lost 4 bases, J lost 5 bases, and 16 bases stayed unmatched. CDR1 LGHDT and CDR2 YNNKEL come from the germline V gene (reference sequence). This CDR3 contains 19 residues. In DNA, the CDR3 is TGTGCCAGCAGCCTAAAGGGACAGGGGGCCAGTAGCGGCCGAGATACGCAGTATTTT. Amino acids: CASSLKGQGASSGRDTQYF.

This sequence joins TRBV4-1 and TRBJ2-3; 12 nucleotides match TRBD2. The V gene's germline CDR1 is MGHRA and CDR2 YSYEKL. The junction had 9 bases not matched to a gene; V was cut back by 2 bases and J by 3 bases. The CDR3 loop spans 18 amino acids. The CDR3 is CASSQNVASGRGTDTQYF. The CDR3 coding sequence is TGCGCCAGCAGCCAAAATGTGGCTAGCGGGAGGGGTACAGATACGCAGTATTTT.